Each of the 28 T cell receptor beta chains below was sequenced from the same sample in a study of spatial heterogeneity in lung cancer. Stated time point: sample taken at primary tumor resection. Whole RNA was taken from tumor, nontumor lung or frozen PBMC; it was then sequenced unsorted. TCRdb called the 5' RACE reads again in MiXCR, with one record for every CDR3 protein. Among about 5,400 distinct CDR3 sequences listed, 34% were seen once. The specimen comprised PBMCs, sampled at surgery. These receptors were collected from a female donor with early-stage non-small cell lung cancer.

As for this clonotype: This beta chain appears as a stray read in a library generated for alpha chains; its size is not informative. This chain joins TRBV3-1 and TRBJ2-1; D not certain. This CDR3 has 16 amino acids. V lost 0 bases, J lost 6 bases, and 15 bases lay in between. Per the germline V gene, CDR1 is LGHDT and CDR2 is YNNKEL (reference sequence). The CDR3, as DNA: TGTGCCAGCAGCCAAGATGCCTATCCAGTTCCCAATGAGCAGTTCTTC. Amino acids: CASSQDAYPVPNEQFF.

Concerning this clonotype: This beta chain is a stray read from a library made for alpha chains; its abundance is not meaningful. The chain has TRBV29-1 and TRBJ2-5; no reliable D call. V was pared by 4 bases and J by 5 bases, with 14 bases between. The germline V gene encodes CDR1 SQVTM and CDR2 ANQGSEA. This CDR3 spans 13 amino acids. As DNA, the CDR3 is TGCAGCGTTGTAAACCCCCGGCTGGAGACCCAGTACTTC. Translation gives CSVVNPRLETQYF.

There are a few counts of this clonotype. In a library made to pick up alpha chains, this beta chain is a stray read with a size that means little. This chain connects TRBV20-1 to TRBJ2-5; no clear D. This CDR3 spans 12 amino acids. From germline, CDR1 is DFQATT and CDR2 SNEGSKA (reference sequence). V lost 6 bases and J 2 bases, leaving 10 bases between the germline ends. CDR3 sequence (DNA): TGCAGTGCCATGGTCATACAAGAGACCCAGTACTTC. Translation: CSAMVIQETQYF.

A word on this clonotype: This beta chain is an unintended read in a library built for alpha chains; its size means little. The chain joins TRBV3-1 to TRBJ2-7; D gene uncertain. This CDR3 has 11 residues. Germline V gene lookup returns CDR1 LGHDT and CDR2 YNNKEL (reference sequence). Trimming removed 2 bases from V and 6 bases from J, with 5 bases in between. CDR3 bases: TGTGCCAGCAGCCAATCGGGCGAGCAGTACTTC. This translates into CASSQSGEQYF.

This clonotype has a handful of counts. The size of this beta chain means little, since it is a stray read in a library made for alpha chains. J is TRBJ2-5 and V is TRBV12-3 or TRBV12-4; 8 nucleotides align to TRBD1. The CDR3 spans 15 residues. V was pared by 4 bases and J by 4 bases, with 8 bases of the junction left unmatched. The CDR3 reads CASSYPRQGRETQYF. CDR3 DNA sequence: TGTGCCAGCAGTTACCCACGACAGGGGAGAGAGACCCAGTACTTC.

Concerning this clonotype itself: Within a library made for alpha chains, this beta chain is off target, and its count is uninformative. V and J are TRBV5-1 and TRBJ2-3, with TRBD1 identical over 8 bases. This CDR3 spans 14 amino acids. V lost 6 bases, J lost 2 bases, and 5 bases stayed unmatched. The V gene's germline CDR1 is SGHRS and CDR2 YFSETQ. The CDR3 protein is CASTTGGNTDTQYF. CDR3 coding DNA: TGCGCCAGCACAACAGGGGGGAACACAGATACGCAGTATTTT.

A remark on this clonotype: Found in a library prepared for alpha chains, this beta chain is an off-target read, and its abundance has little meaning. The chain couples TRBV12-3 or TRBV12-4 to TRBJ2-5; tentatively, D is TRBD1 (6 bases). The length of the CDR3 is 13 residues. V shed 5 bases and J shed 5 bases, with 12 bases lying between them. The CDR3 DNA reads TGTGCCAGCAGTCGAACAGGGCATGAGACCCAGTACTTC. Protein product: CASSRTGHETQYF.

With respect to this clonotype: Because the library targeted alpha chains, this beta chain is an off-target read whose size means little. CDR3 bases: TGCAGCGTTGTGGTGGGAGAGACCCAGTACTTC. Translated: CSVVVGETQYF. V usage is TRBV29-1 and J usage is TRBJ2-5, with unresolved D. This CDR3 is 11 amino acids long. Deletions cut 4 bases from V and 4 bases from J, with 7 bases between. The V gene's germline CDR1 is SQVTM and CDR2 ANQGSEA.

With regard to this clonotype: The library was built for alpha chains, so this beta chain is an off-target read and its size means little. The chain joins TRBV12-3 or TRBV12-4 to TRBJ2-3, with D maybe TRBD2 (6 bases). V was shortened by 5 bases and J by 0 bases, with 18 bases between the two germline ends. The CDR3 runs to 17 residues. In DNA, the CDR3 is TGTGCCAGCAGTCTCAGGGCTCCTAGCGCTAGCACAGATACGCAGTATTTT. Amino acids: CASSLRAPSASTDTQYF.

This clonotype was counted a few times. As an off-target read in a library built for alpha chains, this beta chain has a frequency of little significance. The chain carries TRBV5-1 and TRBJ2-1; D gene uncertain. The germline V gene has CDR1 SGHRS and CDR2 YFSETQ. Trimming cost V 0 bases and J 0 bases, with 10 bases left between them. The length of the CDR3 is 16 residues. The CDR3 DNA follows: TGCGCCAGCAGCTTGGATCGGAGTAGCTCCTACAATGAGCAGTTCTTC. This sequence encodes CASSLDRSSSYNEQFF.

This clonotype was recorded a few times. Little can be read into the size of this beta chain, an off-target read in a library designed for alpha chains. The CDR3 here is CATSSGGAYEQYF. CDR3 nucleotides: TGTGCCACCAGTAGCGGGGGGGCTTACGAGCAGTACTTC. The chain couples TRBV3-1 to TRBJ2-7; 11 bases map to TRBD2. The CDR3 consists of 13 residues. The germline gives CDR1 LGHDT, CDR2 YNNKEL (reference sequence). Unmatched junction bases numbered 6, after V lost 10 bases and J lost 4 bases.

For this clonotype: The library was built for alpha chains, so this beta chain is an off-target read and its size means little. The genes are TRBV10-3 and TRBJ2-7, with D perhaps given as TRBD1 or TRBD2 (5 bases each). This CDR3 is 12 amino acids long. V lost 6 bases to trimming and J lost 4 bases, with 10 bases between them. Germline CDR1 reads ENHRY; CDR2 reads SYGVKD. The CDR3 nucleotides are TGTGCCATCAGCGGGGACCTATACGAGCAGTACTTC. It translates to CAISGDLYEQYF.

In this sample, this clonotype turned up a few times. The library was built for alpha chains, so this beta chain is an off-target read and its size means little. This sequence joins TRBV7-2 and TRBJ2-1; a weak D match, TRBD2 (6 bases). Germline CDR1 is SGHTA and CDR2 is FQGNSA. V was clipped by 1 base and J by 10 bases, with 14 bases between them. The CDR3 spans 14 residues. The chain's CDR3 is CASSLGSGLSEQFF. The CDR3 nucleotides read TGTGCCAGCAGCTTAGGTAGCGGCCTTTCCGAGCAGTTCTTC.

The table lists this clonotype with a few counts. Since it is a stray read in a library aimed at alpha chains, this beta chain has a size that is not meaningful. The chain combines TRBV5-4 with TRBJ2-2, with TRBD2 matching 11 bases. The V gene's germline CDR1 is SGHNT and CDR2 YYREEE (reference sequence). J lost 6 bases, V lost 6 bases, and 7 bases had no gene match. The CDR3 is made up of 15 amino acids. The CDR3 DNA follows: TGTGCCAGCACCCTTAGCGGGGGGGCCTCCGGGGAGCTGTTTTTT. Its protein product is CASTLSGGASGELFF. Looking up the rest from reference TRBV5-4 and TRBJ2-2 gives the full variable domain: ETGVTQSPTHLIKTRGQQVTLRCSSQSGHNTVSWYQQALGQGPQFIFQYYREEENGRGNFPPRFSGLQFPNYSSELNVNALELDDSALYLCASTLSGGASGELFFGEGSRLTVL.

As for this clonotype: This beta chain came through as a stray read in a library set up for alpha chains, and its size says little. This chain connects TRBV15 to TRBJ2-7; a possible D gene is TRBD2 (5 bases). The CDR3 is made up of 13 amino acids. With 0 bases removed from V and 6 bases from J, the gap between germline ends came to 9 bases. Germline assignment: CDR1 LNHNV and CDR2 YYDKDF (reference sequence). The CDR3 region has the DNA TGTGCCACCAGCAGAGATCGTGAGGGCGAGCAGTACTTC. Translation: CATSRDREGEQYF.

Notes on this clonotype: Little can be read into the size of this beta chain, an off-target read in a library designed for alpha chains. The chain couples TRBV5-1 to TRBJ2-3; tentatively, D is TRBD2 (6 bases). V lost 4 bases, J lost 2 bases, and 14 bases lay in between. Germline-derived CDR1 and CDR2 are SGHRS and YFSETQ. This CDR3 is built from 15 residues. The CDR3 coding sequence is TGCGCCAGCAGCCCGAGGGGAGGAGACACAGATACGCAGTATTTT. This gives the protein CASSPRGGDTDTQYF.

This clonotype appeared a few times. Because this beta chain is a stray read in a library intended to capture alpha chains, its abundance should not be given much weight. The chain links TRBV12-3 or TRBV12-4 to TRBJ2-3, with D maybe TRBD2 (5 bases). The CDR3 is 13 residues long. V gave up 5 bases and J gave up 3 bases, with 9 bases separating them. In DNA form, the CDR3 reads TGTGCCAGCAGTCTCCGGGGAACAGATACGCAGTATTTT. Its translation is CASSLRGTDTQYF.

For this clonotype: This beta chain appears as a stray read in a library generated for alpha chains; its size is not informative. The chain joins TRBV5-1 to TRBJ2-5; D is uncertain. Between the trimmed V and J ends, which lost 3 bases and 3 bases, there was a span of 9 bases. The CDR3 length is 13 residues. Germline-derived CDR1 and CDR2 are SGHRS and YFSETQ. As DNA, the CDR3 is TGCGCCAGCAGCTCGGTAGTTGAAGAGACCCAGTACTTC. It encodes CASSSVVEETQYF.

For this clonotype: Because the library targeted alpha chains, this beta chain is an off-target read whose size means little. The chain carries TRBV29-1 and TRBJ2-1; TRBD1 or TRBD2 may be the D gene (6 bases each). This CDR3 contains 14 residues. The germline gives CDR1 SQVTM, CDR2 ANQGSEA. The ends were cut back, 3 bases at V and 9 bases at J, with 18 bases in the middle. CDR3 sequence reads: CSVDGGTGASEQFF. The CDR3, as DNA: TGCAGCGTTGACGGAGGCACGGGGGCGAGTGAGCAGTTCTTC.

This clonotype was recorded only once. The library was built for alpha chains, so this beta chain is an off-target read and its size means little. The chain carries TRBV29-1 and TRBJ2-5, with D unresolved. Germline V gene data show CDR1 as SQVTM and CDR2 as ANQGSEA. The V end lost 7 bases, the J end lost 5 bases, and 11 bases lay between the germline ends. The CDR3 consists of 11 residues. The CDR3 here is CSALKVETQYF. In DNA, the CDR3 is TGCAGCGCCCTCAAAGTGGAGACCCAGTACTTC.

With respect to this clonotype: A library prepared for alpha chains yielded this beta chain as an off-target read; its size is of little meaning. CDR3 bases: TGTGCCAGCAGCTTCACCGCCGGGACAACCACCGGGGAGCTGTTTTTT. Its translation: CASSFTAGTTTGELFF. The chain joins TRBV11-2 to TRBJ2-2; D might be TRBD1 (6 bases). Germline V gene sequence: CDR1 SGHAT, CDR2 FQNNGV. V dropped 3 bases and J dropped 4 bases, with 15 bases sitting between them. The CDR3 contains 16 residues.

This clonotype has only a few counts. This beta chain is off target for a library built for alpha chains, so its abundance means little. This CDR3 is CASSTSNYEQYF. Written as DNA, the CDR3 is TGTGCCAGCAGTACGTCCAACTACGAGCAGTACTTC. The chain has TRBV6-5 and TRBJ2-7, with D uncertain. Germline V lookup: CDR1 MNHEY, CDR2 SVGAGI. The CDR3 length is 12 residues. Trimming left V 5 bases short and J 3 bases short, with 8 bases between.

Of note for this clonotype: A library made for alpha chains picked up this beta chain off target, so its size means little. The J gene is TRBJ2-1, the V gene TRBV7-2; D not resolved. The CDR3 has 15 amino acids. The germline gives CDR1 SGHTA, CDR2 FQGNSA. Trimming took off 4 bases at V and 8 bases at J, with 18 bases between the two ends. The CDR3 DNA sequence: TGTGCCAGCAGCTCCTCGGTGGTTCCCGGAGATGAGCAGTTCTTC. Protein: CASSSSVVPGDEQFF.

About this clonotype: In a library made to pick up alpha chains, this beta chain is a stray read with a size that means little. The rearrangement links TRBV6-2 or TRBV6-3 to TRBJ2-3; maybe TRBD2 (6 bases). Trimming removed 7 bases from V and 7 bases from J, with 18 bases in between. From germline, CDR1 is MNHEY and CDR2 SVGEGT. CDR3 size: 14 residues. CDR3 loop: CASTWDWGRNTQYF. In DNA, the CDR3 is TGTGCCAGCACTTGGGACTGGGGACGGAATACGCAGTATTTT.

This clonotype was counted only a few times. This beta chain turned up in a library designed for alpha chains; as an off-target read, its abundance says little. This chain connects TRBV2 to TRBJ2-1; TRBD1 agrees at 7 bases. The CDR3 sequence is 14 residues long. Germline values: CDR1 SNHLY, CDR2 FYNNEI. With 6 bases clipped from V and 6 bases from J, the junction kept 8 bases outside the gene matches. The CDR3 region is CASSGQGQVNEQFF. In DNA form, the CDR3 reads TGTGCCAGCAGCGGGCAAGGACAGGTCAATGAGCAGTTCTTC.

This clonotype was seen more than once but under ten times. This beta chain came through as a stray read in a library set up for alpha chains, and its size says little. The J gene is TRBJ2-3, the V gene TRBV20-1; 9 nucleotides align to TRBD2. CDR3 length: 15 residues. In germline, CDR1 is DFQATT, CDR2 SNEGSKA (reference sequence). V trimming: 6 bases; J trimming: 1 base; junction bases outside the gene matches: 8. CDR3 amino acids: CSAPGKRGGTDTQYF. For the CDR3, the DNA is TGCAGTGCCCCGGGGAAGCGGGGGGGCACAGATACGCAGTATTTT.

Remarks on this clonotype: This beta chain represents an off-target read in a library built for alpha chains; its size is of limited meaning. V is TRBV18 and J is TRBJ2-7, with D tentatively TRBD2 (6 bases). V lost 0 bases, J lost 3 bases, and 15 bases lay in between. Germline CDR1 reads KGHSH; CDR2 reads LQKENI. The CDR3 length is 16 residues. The chain's CDR3 is CASSPPPGLTFYEQYF. The CDR3 DNA is TGTGCCAGCTCACCACCCCCGGGACTTACCTTCTACGAGCAGTACTTC.

On this clonotype itself: The size of this beta chain means little, since it is a stray read in a library made for alpha chains. V gene TRBV9 combines with J gene TRBJ2-7; D unresolved. The CDR3 extends over 15 amino acids. The germline CDR1 and CDR2 sequences are SGDLS and YYNGEE. Trimming stripped 0 bases from V and 3 bases from J, with 13 bases between. The CDR3 here is CASSVGPSRDYEQYF. In DNA form, the CDR3 reads TGTGCCAGCAGCGTAGGTCCGAGCCGCGACTACGAGCAGTACTTC.